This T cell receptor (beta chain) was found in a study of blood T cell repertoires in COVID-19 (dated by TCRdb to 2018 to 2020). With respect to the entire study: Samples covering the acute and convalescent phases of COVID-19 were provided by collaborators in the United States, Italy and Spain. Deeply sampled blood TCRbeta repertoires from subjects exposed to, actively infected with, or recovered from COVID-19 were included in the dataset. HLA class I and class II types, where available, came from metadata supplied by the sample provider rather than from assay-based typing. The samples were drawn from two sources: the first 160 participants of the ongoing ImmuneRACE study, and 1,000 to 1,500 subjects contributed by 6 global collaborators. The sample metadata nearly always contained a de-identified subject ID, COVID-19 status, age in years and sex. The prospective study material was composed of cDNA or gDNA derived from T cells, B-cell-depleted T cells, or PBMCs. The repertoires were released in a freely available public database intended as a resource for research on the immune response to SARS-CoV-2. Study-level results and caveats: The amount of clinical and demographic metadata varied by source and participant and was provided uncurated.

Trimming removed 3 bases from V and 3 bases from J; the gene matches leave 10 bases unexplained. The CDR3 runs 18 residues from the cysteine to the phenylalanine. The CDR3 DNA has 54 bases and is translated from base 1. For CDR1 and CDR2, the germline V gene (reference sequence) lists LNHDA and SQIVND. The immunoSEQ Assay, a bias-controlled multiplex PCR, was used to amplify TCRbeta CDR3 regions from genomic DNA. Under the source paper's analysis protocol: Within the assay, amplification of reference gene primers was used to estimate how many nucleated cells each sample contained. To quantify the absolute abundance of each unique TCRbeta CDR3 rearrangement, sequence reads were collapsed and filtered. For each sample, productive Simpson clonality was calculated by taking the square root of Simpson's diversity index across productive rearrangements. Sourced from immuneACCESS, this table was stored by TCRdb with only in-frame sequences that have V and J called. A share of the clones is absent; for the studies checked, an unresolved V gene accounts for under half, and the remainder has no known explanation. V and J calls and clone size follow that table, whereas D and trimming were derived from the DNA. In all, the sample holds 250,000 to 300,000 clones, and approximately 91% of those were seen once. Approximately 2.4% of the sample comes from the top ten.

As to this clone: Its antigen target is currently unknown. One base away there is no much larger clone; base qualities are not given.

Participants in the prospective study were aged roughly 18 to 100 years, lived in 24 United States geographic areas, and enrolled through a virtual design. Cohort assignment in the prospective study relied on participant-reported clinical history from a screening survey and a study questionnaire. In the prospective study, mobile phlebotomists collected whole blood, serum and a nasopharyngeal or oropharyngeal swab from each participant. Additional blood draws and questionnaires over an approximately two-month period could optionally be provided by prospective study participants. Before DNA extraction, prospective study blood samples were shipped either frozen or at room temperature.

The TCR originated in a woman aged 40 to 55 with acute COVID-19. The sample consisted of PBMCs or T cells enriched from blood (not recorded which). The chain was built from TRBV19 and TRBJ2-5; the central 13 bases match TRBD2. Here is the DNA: TGTGCCAGTAGTATTGTTTTGACTAGCGGGAGGACCAAAGAGACCCAGTACTTC. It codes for CASSIVLTSGRTKETQYF.